The 19 T cell receptor beta chains below come from one sample, sequenced in a study of T cells in Graves' hyperthyroidism and ophthalmopathy. RNA transcripts were the template for amplifying TCR beta CDR3 regions. First-round RT-PCR targeting the TCR CDR3 was performed with the HTBI primer set. TCRdb reprocessed the multiplex PCR reads via MiXCR and lists one record per CDR3 protein. Seen here are about 700,000 distinct CDR3 sequences, 40% to 55% observed once, and the top ten hold 7% to 7.5%. The sequenced material came from peripheral blood or thyroid tissue (not recorded which). The receptors stem from an adult man with Graves' disease, either hyperthyroidism or ophthalmopathy (not recorded which).

This clonotype appeared a few times. The genes are TRBV2 and TRBJ1-3; 7 bases fit TRBD1. Trimming at V came to 6 bases and at J to 4 bases, leaving 18 bases not matched to a gene. Germline lookup yields CDR1 SNHLY and CDR2 FYNNEI. The CDR3 totals 18 residues. CDR3 protein: CASRPGGPMGMRGNTIYF. The CDR3 region has the DNA TGTGCCAGCAGGCCAGGGGGGCCGATGGGGATGCGAGGAAACACCATATATTTT.

A word on this clonotype: A clone one base away is much larger, so this may be a read error. CDR3 sequence (DNA): TGTGCCGGCAGACGGACAGGGGCAAATCAGCCCCAGCATTTT. Translation gives CAGRRTGANQPQHF. This chain links TRBV2 with TRBJ1-5; 9 bases map to TRBD1. The CDR3 extends over 14 amino acids. From germline, CDR1 is SNHLY and CDR2 FYNNEI.

The J gene is TRBJ1-4, the V gene TRBV20-1, with 11 bases fitting TRBD1. This CDR3 region has 15 residues. Germline lookup yields CDR1 DFQATT and CDR2 SNEGSKA (reference sequence). The junction had 4 bases not matched to a gene; V was cut back by 0 bases and J by 7 bases. The CDR3 reads CSAREGQGDGEKLFF. The CDR3 DNA follows: TGCAGTGCTAGAGAGGGACAGGGGGATGGTGAAAAACTGTTTTTT.

The chain joins TRBV25-1 to TRBJ1-4, with D perhaps TRBD1 (5 bases). The CDR3 consists of 13 residues. From germline, CDR1 is MGHDK and CDR2 SYGVNS. CDR3 bases: TGTGCTAGTCATGGAACCAGGGATGAAAAACTGTTTTTT. Residues: CASHGTRDEKLFF.

This clonotype came up many times. The chain employs TRBV20-1 and TRBJ1-1, with 7 bases aligning to TRBD1. Germline V gene lookup returns CDR1 DFQATT and CDR2 SNEGSKA (reference sequence). The junction had 3 bases not matched to a gene; V was cut back by 3 bases and J by 2 bases. The CDR3 is 13 amino acids. The CDR3 DNA follows: TGCAGTGCTAGTAGGACAGGAAACACTGAAGCTTTCTTT. Amino acid sequence: CSASRTGNTEAFF.

This clonotype is a singleton in its sample. At one end, the junction sequence differs from germline, possibly due to a read error. This sequence joins TRBV2 and TRBJ2-5; TRBD1 agrees at 12 bases. This CDR3 comprises 15 residues. Germline CDR1 and CDR2: SNHLY and FYNNEI. CDR3: CASRAGQGAGEAQYF. In nucleotides, the CDR3 is TGTGCCAGCAGGGCGGGACAGGGGGCAGGAGAGGCCCAGTACTTC.

This clonotype showed up just once. This rearrangement joins TRBV15 to TRBJ1-2; TRBD1 agrees at 7 bases. Per the germline V gene, CDR1 is LNHNV and CDR2 is YYDKDF (reference sequence). J gave up 7 bases and V 0 bases, and 5 bases lay outside the gene matches. The CDR3 consists of 14 residues. CDR3 region: CATSRDRQGGGYTF. CDR3 coding DNA: TGTGCCACCAGCAGAGATCGACAGGGCGGTGGCTACACCTTC.

This clonotype was picked up many times. The chain employs TRBV7-2 and TRBJ1-5; D gene unclear. This CDR3 is 16 amino acids long. Trimming shortened V by 6 bases and J by 5 bases, and 20 bases separated the two germline ends. CDR1 and CDR2 from the germline V gene are SGHTA and FQGNSA. This chain's CDR3 is CASRPGEGKGHQPQHF. The CDR3 DNA follows: TGTGCCAGCAGGCCCGGGGAAGGCAAGGGTCATCAGCCCCAGCATTTT.

This clonotype was seen many times. The chain recombines TRBV7-9 with TRBJ2-7; 8 bases are shared with TRBD1. The CDR3 contains 14 residues. V was clipped by 3 bases and J by 4 bases; unmatched bases: 5. Germline values: CDR1 SEHNR, CDR2 FQNEAQ (reference sequence). CDR3 sequence reads: CASSFQTGAYEQYF. The CDR3 region has the DNA TGTGCCAGCAGCTTCCAGACAGGGGCGTACGAGCAGTACTTC.

The V and J genes are TRBV29-1 and TRBJ1-2, with 9 bases identical to TRBD1. This CDR3 is built from 15 residues. Looked up from germline, CDR1 is SQVTM and CDR2 is ANQGSEA. V gave up 5 bases and J gave up 7 bases; unmatched junction bases: 14. CDR3 protein: CSVQAGGQGIGGYTF. CDR3 coding DNA: TGCAGCGTTCAAGCGGGAGGACAGGGGATTGGTGGCTACACCTTC.

The rearrangement joins TRBV11-2 to TRBJ1-6; TRBD1 agrees at 7 bases. V was clipped by 4 bases and J by 11 bases; unmatched bases: 8. The CDR3 loop spans 14 amino acids. The germline CDR1 and CDR2 sequences are SGHAT and FQNNGV. The CDR3 DNA follows: TGTGCCAGCAGCTCCCCGACAGGGAGGCCACCCCTCCACTTT. Translated, it gives CASSSPTGRPPLHF.

Only one count was recorded for this clonotype. V gene TRBV6-6 combines with J gene TRBJ1-5; maybe TRBD1 (5 bases). This CDR3 region has 16 residues. V was trimmed by 4 bases and J by 2 bases, leaving 15 bases between them. The germline gives CDR1 MNHNY, CDR2 SVGAGI (reference sequence). As DNA, the CDR3 is TGTGCCAGCAGTTCCGGGGGGGTTAGGGGCAATCAGCCCCAGCATTTT. Translation gives CASSSGGVRGNQPQHF.

The V call is TRBV7-8, the J call TRBJ2-7; TRBD2 aligns across 14 bases. Germline CDR1 SGHVS, CDR2 FQNEAQ. Unmatched junction bases numbered 6, after V lost 1 base and J lost 7 bases. The CDR3 runs to 16 residues. The DNA for the CDR3 is TGTGCCAGCAGCTTAGTCGGGACTAGCGGGAGCAATGAGCAGTACTTC. Translating gives CASSLVGTSGSNEQYF.

This clonotype showed up many times. The chain couples TRBV7-8 to TRBJ2-7; TRBD2 might be the D (5 bases). Trimming shortened V by 1 base and J by 3 bases, and 13 bases separated the two germline ends. CDR3 length: 15 amino acids. Per germline, CDR1 SGHVS and CDR2 FQNEAQ. The CDR3 DNA reads as TGTGCCAGCAGCTTAGTTGCAGCGGCCAACTACGAGCAGTACTTC. It is translated as CASSLVAAANYEQYF.

The chain recombines TRBV24-1 with TRBJ1-5; D call uncertain. V lost 12 bases and J lost 2, with 13 bases in between. Germline V lookup: CDR1 KGHDR, CDR2 SFDVKD. This CDR3 is built from 13 residues. The chain's CDR3 is CAWSLQRNQPQHF. The CDR3 coding sequence is TGTGCCTGGAGTTTACAGCGCAATCAGCCCCAGCATTTT.

This clonotype was observed at least ten times. The chain employs TRBV29-1 and TRBJ1-2; no reliable D call. Trimming took 0 bases from V and 7 from J, leaving 9 bases between them. The germline V gene encodes CDR1 SQVTM and CDR2 ANQGSEA. The CDR3 covers 12 residues. The CDR3 here is CSVEEPRSGYTF. In nucleotides, the CDR3 is TGCAGCGTTGAAGAACCGAGGTCTGGCTACACCTTC.

As concerns this clonotype: Just one base apart from a much larger clone, this may be a read error. This CDR3 reads CASKQQETPYF. The DNA of the CDR3 is TGTGCCAGCAAACAACAAGAGACCCCGTACTTC. The rearrangement links TRBV2 to TRBJ2-5; no firm D call. Germline CDR1 is SNHLY and CDR2 is FYNNEI. CDR3 length: 11 amino acids.

V usage is TRBV20-1 and J usage is TRBJ1-5, with 8 bases that match TRBD1. There are 14 residues in the CDR3. J was trimmed by 1 base and V by 3 bases; bases with no gene match: 2. Per germline, CDR1 DFQATT and CDR2 SNEGSKA (reference sequence). CDR3 DNA sequence: TGCAGTGCTAGTACAGGGGGAAGCAATCAGCCCCAGCATTTT. Amino acids: CSASTGGSNQPQHF.

The genes are TRBV20-1 and TRBJ1-5; D perhaps matches TRBD1 (6 bases). The CDR3 totals 16 residues. The germline CDR1 and CDR2 sequences are DFQATT and SNEGSKA (reference sequence). With 6 bases removed from V and 3 bases from J, the gap between germline ends came to 21 bases. The CDR3 DNA sequence: TGCAGTGCCCACGAACAGGGAGTTTTGGTCAATCAGCCCCAGCATTTT. This codes for CSAHEQGVLVNQPQHF.